This T cell receptor beta chain was captured by sequencing in a study of blood T cell repertoires in COVID-19 (TCRdb year 2020). As for the study more broadly: Samples from collaborators originated in the United States, Italy and Spain and spanned both the acute and convalescent phases of COVID-19. The prospective study material was composed of cDNA or gDNA derived from T cells, B-cell-depleted T cells, or PBMCs. The samples were drawn from two sources: the first 160 participants of the ongoing ImmuneRACE study, and over 1,000 subjects contributed by 6 global collaborators. Deeply sampled blood TCRbeta repertoires from subjects exposed to, actively infected with, or recovered from COVID-19 were included in the dataset. Sample metadata almost always included a de-identified subject ID, COVID-19 status, age in years and sex. HLA class I and class II types, where available, came from metadata supplied by the sample provider rather than from assay-based typing. The repertoires were made available in a free public database intended to serve as a resource for research on the immune response to SARS-CoV-2.

The study at large found these results: Clinical and demographic metadata were provided uncurated, with the amount varying by source and participant.

The CDR3 spans 16 residues, from the cysteine through the phenylalanine. The entry retains the CDR3 DNA only, 48 bases that are in frame from base 1. Looking up the germline V gene yields CDR1 SGHTA and CDR2 FQGTGA. Between the V and J ends, shortened by 5 bases and 0 bases respectively, the junction contains 14 bases. The immunoSEQ Assay, a bias-controlled multiplex PCR, was used to amplify TCRbeta CDR3 regions from genomic DNA. The published analysis was carried out like this. The number of nucleated cells in each sample was estimated from the amplification of reference gene primers within the assay. To quantify the absolute abundance of each unique TCRbeta CDR3 rearrangement, sequence reads were collapsed and filtered. For each sample, productive Simpson clonality was calculated as the square root of Simpson's diversity index across productive rearrangements. The clones in this table, taken by TCRdb from immuneACCESS, are in-frame only. Not every clone is retained; where verified, under half of the shortfall comes from an unresolved V gene, and the cause of the rest is unknown. The V and J calls and the clone size are those of that table, but D and trimming were determined from the DNA. The sample includes 25,000 to 35,000 clones, with 75% to 90% observed a single time. The ten largest account for approximately 15% of the sample.

Concerning this clone: This clone's antigen is unknown. Qualities for individual bases were not recorded, and no much larger clone is one base off.

The collaborating institutions used their own protocols to collect whole blood in K2EDTA tubes. For TCRbeta analysis, collaborator samples were shipped as frozen whole blood, as isolated PBMCs, or as DNA extracted from either sample type. Here the chain combines TRBV7-3 and TRBJ2-1, with TRBD2 tentatively as D gene (5 bases match). The sequenced sample consisted of peripheral blood. The receptor was isolated from a man aged 70-80 years with active COVID-19. The nucleotides read TGTGCCAGCAGCCCAGCATCCCGGGGCTCCTACAATGAGCAGTTCTTC. It codes for CASSPASRGSYNEQFF. The full variable domain, with segments outside the CDR3 supplied by the reference TRBV7-3 and TRBJ2-1 proteins, appears as GAGVSQTPSNKVTEKGKYVELRCDPISGHTALYWYRQSLGQGPEFLIYFQGTGAADDSGLPNDRFFAVRPEGSVSTLKIQRTERGDSAVYLCASSPASRGSYNEQFFGPGTRLTVL.